This is a list of T cell receptor beta chains from one sample in a study of identical twins. In TCRdb, the 5' RACE reads were re-called with MiXCR into one record per CDR3 protein. This table has roughly 690,000 distinct CDR3 sequences, 21% appearing once. These data were also reused for a study on T cells expressing NK-cell markers.

The sample comprised PBMCs. These receptor sequences come from a woman between 18 and 29 years old in good health. Each CDR3 is given with its conserved first and last residue. D genes are given only for firm matches. Expanded clones get a size class; other rows say once, few or many, or leave the size out.

abundance | d_gene | j_gene | v_gene | CDR3aa | CDR3nt
few | - | TRBJ2-7 | TRBV7-2 | CASSQHRLTPNYEQYF | TGTGCCAGCAGTCAACACAGACTCACCCCCAACTACGAGCAGTACTTC
few | - | TRBJ2-3 | TRBV30 | CAWSRSQGTDTQYF | TGTGCCTGGAGTAGGAGTCAAGGCACAGATACGCAGTATTTT
- | - | TRBJ2-6 | TRBV11-3 | CASSLDGGGANVLTF | TGTGCCAGCAGCTTAGACGGTGGTGGGGCCAACGTCCTGACTTTC
- | TRBD2 | TRBJ2-1 | TRBV12-3/TRBV12-4 | CASSLRTSSYNEQFF | TGTGCCAGCAGTTTAAGGACTAGCTCCTACAATGAGCAGTTCTTC
many | - | TRBJ2-5 | TRBV7-8 | CASSSPRDQETQYF | TGTGCCAGCAGCTCGCCTCGGGACCAAGAGACCCAGTACTTC
many | - | TRBJ1-5 | TRBV12-3/TRBV12-4 | CASSFSSLPPFSNQPQHF | TGTGCCAGCAGTTTCAGTAGTTTACCCCCGTTTAGCAATCAGCCCCAGCATTTT
- | TRBD1 | TRBJ2-7 | TRBV20-1 | CSASRTGGLSYEQYF | TGCAGTGCTTCCCGGACAGGGGGACTCTCCTACGAGCAGTACTTC
few | - | TRBJ1-5 | TRBV13 | CASSLARDNQPQHF | TGTGCCAGCAGCTTGGCCAGAGACAATCAGCCCCAGCATTTT
few | - | TRBJ1-1 | TRBV7-9 | CASALGPLEAFF | TGTGCCAGCGCTCTCGGGCCGCTTGAAGCTTTCTTT
many | - | TRBJ1-6 | TRBV12-3/TRBV12-4 | CASSFWTDDSPLHF | TGTGCCAGCAGTTTTTGGACAGACGATTCACCCCTCCACTTT
many | TRBD1 | TRBJ1-1 | TRBV5-6 | CASSPGTALGAFF | TGTGCCAGCAGCCCAGGGACAGCCTTGGGAGCTTTCTTT
- | - | TRBJ1-1 | TRBV9 | CASSVEQRMNTEAFF | TGTGCCAGCAGCGTAGAACAGAGGATGAACACTGAAGCTTTCTTT
- | - | TRBJ2-2 | TRBV6-5 | CASTGTGELFF | TGTGCCAGTACGGGTACCGGGGAGCTGTTTTTT
- | - | TRBJ2-1 | TRBV28 | CATRRGINEQFF | TGTGCCACTCGACGGGGAATTAATGAGCAGTTCTTC
many | - | TRBJ2-1 | TRBV7-2 | CASSFLTRSSEQFF | TGTGCCAGCAGCTTTTTAACCCGATCAAGTGAGCAGTTCTTC
- | TRBD2 | TRBJ2-5 | TRBV5-6 | CASSSVREWGTQYF | TGTGCCAGCAGCTCCGTGCGGGAGTGGGGGACCCAGTACTTC
many | TRBD2 | TRBJ2-7 | TRBV20-1 | CSATPLAGTLSHEQYF | TGCAGTGCTACACCACTAGCGGGGACCCTCTCCCACGAGCAGTACTTC
- | TRBD2 | TRBJ2-5 | TRBV5-1 | CASSPPPGGQETQYF | TGCGCCAGCAGTCCCCCGCCGGGGGGACAAGAGACCCAGTACTTC
- | - | TRBJ1-2 | TRBV5-1 | CASSFRGHGYTF | TGCGCCAGCAGCTTTAGAGGGCATGGCTACACCTTC